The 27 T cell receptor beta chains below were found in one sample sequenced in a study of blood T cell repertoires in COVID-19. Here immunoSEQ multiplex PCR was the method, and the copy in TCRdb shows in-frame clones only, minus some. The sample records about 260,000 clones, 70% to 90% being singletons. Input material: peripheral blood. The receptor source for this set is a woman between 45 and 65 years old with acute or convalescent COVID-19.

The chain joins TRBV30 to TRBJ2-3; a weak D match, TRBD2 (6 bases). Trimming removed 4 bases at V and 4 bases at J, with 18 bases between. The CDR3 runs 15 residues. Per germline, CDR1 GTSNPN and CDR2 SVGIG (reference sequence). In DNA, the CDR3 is TGTGCCTGGATCTTTTTCAGCGGAGGGCCAGATACGCAGTATTTT. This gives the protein CAWIFFSGGPDTQYF.

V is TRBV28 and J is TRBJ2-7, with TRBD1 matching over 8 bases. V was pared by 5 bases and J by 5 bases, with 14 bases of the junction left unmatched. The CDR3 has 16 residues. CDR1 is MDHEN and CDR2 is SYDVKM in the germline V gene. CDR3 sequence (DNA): TGTGCCAGCAGTCCAAGACAGGGGTCGTCCGTCGACGAGCAGTACTTC. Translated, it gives CASSPRQGSSVDEQYF.

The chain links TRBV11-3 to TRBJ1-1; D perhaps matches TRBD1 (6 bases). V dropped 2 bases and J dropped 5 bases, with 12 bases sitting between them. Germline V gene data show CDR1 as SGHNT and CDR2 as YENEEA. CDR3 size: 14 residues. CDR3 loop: CASSLSGQNTEAFF. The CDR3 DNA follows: TGTGCCAGCAGCTTATCCGGACAGAATACTGAAGCTTTCTTT.

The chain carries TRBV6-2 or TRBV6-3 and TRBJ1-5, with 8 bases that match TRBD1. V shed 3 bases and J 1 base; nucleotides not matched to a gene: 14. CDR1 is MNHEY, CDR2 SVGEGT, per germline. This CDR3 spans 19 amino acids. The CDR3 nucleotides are TGTGCCAGCAGTTATGAGGCGTGGAGACAGGGGAGCAGCAATCAGCCCCAGCATTTT. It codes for CASSYEAWRQGSSNQPQHF.

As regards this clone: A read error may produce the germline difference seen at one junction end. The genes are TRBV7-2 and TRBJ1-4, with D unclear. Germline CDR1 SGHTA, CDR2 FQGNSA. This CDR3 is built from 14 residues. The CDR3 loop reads CASRFTATNEKLFF. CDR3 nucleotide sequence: TGTGCCAGCCGCTTTACAGCAACTAATGAAAAACTGTTTTTT. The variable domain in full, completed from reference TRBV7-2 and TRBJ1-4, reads GAGVSQSPSNKVTEKGKDVELRCDPISGHTALYWYRQSLGQGLEFLIYFQGNSAPDKSGLPSDRFSAERTGGSVSTLTIQRTQQEDSAVYLCASRFTATNEKLFFGSGTQLSVL.

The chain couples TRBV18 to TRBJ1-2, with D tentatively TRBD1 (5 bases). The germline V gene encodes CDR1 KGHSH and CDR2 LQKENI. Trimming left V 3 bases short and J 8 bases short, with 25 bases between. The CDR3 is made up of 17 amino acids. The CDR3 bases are TGTGCCAGCTCACCCAACCAGGCGAGGACACACCCTATAGGCTACACCTTC. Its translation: CASSPNQARTHPIGYTF.

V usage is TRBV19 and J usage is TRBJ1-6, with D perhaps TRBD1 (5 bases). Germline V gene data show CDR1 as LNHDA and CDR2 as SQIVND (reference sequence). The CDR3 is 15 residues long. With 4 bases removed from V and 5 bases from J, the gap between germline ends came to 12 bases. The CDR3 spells CASSSRDYDNSPLHF. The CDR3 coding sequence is TGTGCCAGTAGTAGCCGGGACTACGATAATTCACCCCTCCACTTT.

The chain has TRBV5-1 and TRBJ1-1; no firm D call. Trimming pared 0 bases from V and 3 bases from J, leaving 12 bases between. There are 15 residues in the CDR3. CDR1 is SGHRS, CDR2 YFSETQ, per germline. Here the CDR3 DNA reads TGCGCCAGCAGCTTGGATTTCGTTCAGGACACTGAAGCTTTCTTT. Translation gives CASSLDFVQDTEAFF.

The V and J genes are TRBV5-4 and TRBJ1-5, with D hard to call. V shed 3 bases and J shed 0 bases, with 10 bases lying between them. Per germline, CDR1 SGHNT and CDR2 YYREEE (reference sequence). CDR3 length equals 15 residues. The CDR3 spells CASSSHPYSNQPQHF. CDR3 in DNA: TGTGCCAGCAGCTCGCACCCCTATAGCAATCAGCCCCAGCATTTT.

As DNA, the CDR3 is TGTGCTAGTGGACAGGGGGCAGGTGGCTACACCTTC. Translating it yields CASGQGAGGYTF. This sequence joins TRBV12-5 and TRBJ1-2; 9 nucleotides match TRBD1. Per germline, CDR1 LGHNT and CDR2 FRNRAP. This CDR3 is built from 12 residues. J gave up 7 bases and V 6 bases, and 3 bases lay outside the gene matches.

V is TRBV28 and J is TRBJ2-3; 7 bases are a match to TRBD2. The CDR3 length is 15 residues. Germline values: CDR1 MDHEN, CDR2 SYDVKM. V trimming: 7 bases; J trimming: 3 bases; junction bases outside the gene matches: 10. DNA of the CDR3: TGTGCCAGCACCTTCACAAAAGCGGGGACAGATACGCAGTATTTT. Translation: CASTFTKAGTDTQYF. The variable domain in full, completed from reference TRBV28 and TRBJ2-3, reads DVKVTQSSRYLVKRTGEKVFLECVQDMDHENMFWYRQDPGLGLRLIYFSYDVKMKEKGDIPEGYSVSREKKERFSLILESASTNQTSMYLCASTFTKAGTDTQYFGPGTRLTVL.

CDR3 DNA: TGTGCCAGCAGCCAGGACAGTTGGGGCACTGAAGCTTTCTTT. The encoded protein is CASSQDSWGTEAFF. The rearrangement links TRBV3-1 (or the pseudogene TRBV3-2) to TRBJ1-1; maybe TRBD1 (6 bases). This CDR3 is built from 14 residues. CDR1 and CDR2 from the germline V gene are LGHDT and YNNKEL (reference sequence). Trimming pared 3 bases from V and 4 bases from J, leaving 12 bases between.

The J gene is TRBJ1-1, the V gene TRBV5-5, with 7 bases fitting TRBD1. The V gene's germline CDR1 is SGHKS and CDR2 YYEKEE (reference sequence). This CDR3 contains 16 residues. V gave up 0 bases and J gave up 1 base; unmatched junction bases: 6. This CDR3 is CASSLETGMRNTEAFF. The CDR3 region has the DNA TGTGCCAGCAGCTTGGAGACAGGGATGAGGAACACTGAAGCTTTCTTT.

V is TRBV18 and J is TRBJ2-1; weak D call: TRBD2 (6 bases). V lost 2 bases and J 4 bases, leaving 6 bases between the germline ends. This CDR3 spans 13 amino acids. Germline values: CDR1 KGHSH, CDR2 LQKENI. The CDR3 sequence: CASSPGLYNEQFF. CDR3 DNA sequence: TGTGCCAGCTCACCAGGACTATACAATGAGCAGTTCTTC.

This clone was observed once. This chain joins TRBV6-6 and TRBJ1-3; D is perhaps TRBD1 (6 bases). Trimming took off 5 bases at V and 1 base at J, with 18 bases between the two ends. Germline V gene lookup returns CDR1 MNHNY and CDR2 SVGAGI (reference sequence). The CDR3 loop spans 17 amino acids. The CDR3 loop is CASSLPRQVTSGNTIYF. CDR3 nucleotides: TGTGCCAGCAGTCTCCCAAGACAGGTAACATCTGGAAACACCATATATTTT.

DNA of the CDR3: TGTGCCAGCAGTGACCGTTCAGGCAATCAGCCCCAGCATTTT. It is translated as CASSDRSGNQPQHF. The rearrangement uses TRBV2 and TRBJ1-5, with unresolved D. The CDR3 consists of 14 residues. Trimming removed 3 bases from V and 2 bases from J, with 8 bases in between. The germline gives CDR1 SNHLY, CDR2 FYNNEI. The whole variable domain, remainder taken from reference TRBV2 and TRBJ1-5, is EPEVTQTPSHQVTQMGQEVILRCVPISNHLYFYWYRQILGQKVEFLVSFYNNEISEKSEIFDDQFSVERPDGSNFTLKIRSTKLEDSAMYFCASSDRSGNQPQHFGDGTRLSIL.

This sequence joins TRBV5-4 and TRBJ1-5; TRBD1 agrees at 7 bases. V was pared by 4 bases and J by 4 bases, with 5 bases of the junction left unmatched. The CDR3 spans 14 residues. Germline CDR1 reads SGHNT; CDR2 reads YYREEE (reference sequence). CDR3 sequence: CASSNGQVNQPQHF. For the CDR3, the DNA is TGTGCCAGCAGCAACGGACAGGTTAATCAGCCCCAGCATTTT.

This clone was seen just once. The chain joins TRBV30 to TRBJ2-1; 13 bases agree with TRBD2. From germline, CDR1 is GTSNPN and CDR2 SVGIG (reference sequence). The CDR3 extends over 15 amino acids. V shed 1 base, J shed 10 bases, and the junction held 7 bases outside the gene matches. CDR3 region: CAWSAKLAGGREQFF. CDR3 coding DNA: TGTGCCTGGAGTGCAAAACTAGCGGGGGGGAGGGAGCAGTTCTTC.

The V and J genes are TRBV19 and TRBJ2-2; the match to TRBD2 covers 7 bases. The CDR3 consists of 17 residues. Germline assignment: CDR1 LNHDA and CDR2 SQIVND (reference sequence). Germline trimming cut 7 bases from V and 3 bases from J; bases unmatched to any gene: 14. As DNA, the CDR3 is TGTGCCAGTAAAGATGGCGGGAGAGGGCGTTACACCGGGGAGCTGTTTTTT. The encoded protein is CASKDGGRGRYTGELFF.

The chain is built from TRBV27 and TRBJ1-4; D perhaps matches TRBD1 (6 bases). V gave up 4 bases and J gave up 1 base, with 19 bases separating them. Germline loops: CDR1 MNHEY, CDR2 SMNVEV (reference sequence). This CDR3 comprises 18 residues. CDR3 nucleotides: TGTGCCAGCAGTTCCGAGTCCAGGGGAACTCTAACTAATGAAAAACTGTTTTTT. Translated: CASSSESRGTLTNEKLFF.

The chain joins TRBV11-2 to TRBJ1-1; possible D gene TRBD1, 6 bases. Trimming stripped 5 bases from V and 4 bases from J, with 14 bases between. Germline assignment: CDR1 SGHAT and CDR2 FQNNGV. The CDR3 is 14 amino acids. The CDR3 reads CASSPTDSLTEAFF. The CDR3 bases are TGTGCCAGCAGCCCTACGGACAGCCTCACTGAAGCTTTCTTT. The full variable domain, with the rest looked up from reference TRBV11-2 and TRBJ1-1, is EAGVAQSPRYKIIEKRQSVAFWCNPISGHATLYWYQQILGQGPKLLIQFQNNGVVDDSQLPKDRFSAERLKGVDSTLKIQPAKLEDSAVYLCASSPTDSLTEAFFGQGTRLTVV.

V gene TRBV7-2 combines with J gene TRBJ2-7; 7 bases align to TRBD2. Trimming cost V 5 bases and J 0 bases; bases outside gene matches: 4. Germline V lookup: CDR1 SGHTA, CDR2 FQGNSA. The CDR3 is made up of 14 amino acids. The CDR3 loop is CASSERGHSYEQYF. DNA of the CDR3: TGTGCCAGCAGCGAGCGGGGTCACTCCTACGAGCAGTACTTC. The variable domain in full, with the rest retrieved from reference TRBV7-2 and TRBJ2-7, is GAGVSQSPSNKVTEKGKDVELRCDPISGHTALYWYRQSLGQGLEFLIYFQGNSAPDKSGLPSDRFSAERTGGSVSTLTIQRTQQEDSAVYLCASSERGHSYEQYFGPGTRLTVT.

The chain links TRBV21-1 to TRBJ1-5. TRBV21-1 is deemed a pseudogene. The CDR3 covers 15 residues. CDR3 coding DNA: TGTGCCAGCAGCAAACTGCGAACTGAAAATCAGCCCCAGCATTTT. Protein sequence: CASSKLRTENQPQHF.

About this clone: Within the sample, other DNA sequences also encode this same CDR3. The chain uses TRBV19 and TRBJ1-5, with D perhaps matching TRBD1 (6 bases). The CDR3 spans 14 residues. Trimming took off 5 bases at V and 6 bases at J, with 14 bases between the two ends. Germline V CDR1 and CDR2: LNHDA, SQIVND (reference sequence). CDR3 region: CASSSTGGGQPQHF. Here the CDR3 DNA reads TGTGCCAGTAGTTCGACAGGTGGGGGTCAGCCCCAGCATTTT.

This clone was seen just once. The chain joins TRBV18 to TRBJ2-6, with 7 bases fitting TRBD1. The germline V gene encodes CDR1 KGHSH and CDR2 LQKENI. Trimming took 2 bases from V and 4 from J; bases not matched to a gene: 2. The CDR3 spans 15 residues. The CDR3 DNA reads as TGTGCCAGCTCACCAGAGGGGGCGGGGGCCAACGTCCTGACTTTC. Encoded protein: CASSPEGAGANVLTF.

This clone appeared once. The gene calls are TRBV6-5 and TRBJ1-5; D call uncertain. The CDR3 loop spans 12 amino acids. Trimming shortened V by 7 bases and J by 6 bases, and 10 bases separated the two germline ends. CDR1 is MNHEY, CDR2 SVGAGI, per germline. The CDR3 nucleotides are TGTGCCAGCATTGGGTCGGGTCAGCCCCAGCATTTT. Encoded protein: CASIGSGQPQHF.

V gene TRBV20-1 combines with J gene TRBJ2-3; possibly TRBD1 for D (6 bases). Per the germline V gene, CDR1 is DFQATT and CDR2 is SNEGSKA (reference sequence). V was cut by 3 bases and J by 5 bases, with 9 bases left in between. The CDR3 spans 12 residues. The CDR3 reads CSASLGGDTQYF. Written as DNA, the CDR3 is TGCAGTGCTAGTCTAGGGGGAGATACGCAGTATTTT.